This T cell receptor beta chain stems from a study of identifying expanded T cells in peripheral blood. This clone was seen a single time. Trimming left V 4 bases short and J 5 bases short, with 17 bases between. The CDR3 contains 15 residues. Looked up from germline, CDR1 is MGHRA and CDR2 is YSYEKL. Profiling relied on immunoSEQ multiplex PCR, and the TCRdb table lists in-frame clones only, not all of them. The sample lists around 100,000 clones, around 88% occurring once. The sequenced sample was blood. This rearrangement joins TRBV4-1 to TRBJ2-5; maybe TRBD2 (6 bases). This clonotype was sampled from a person between 18 and 69 years old in good health. As DNA, the CDR3 is TGCGCCAGCAGCCTGACGGGGGTAACGGGGGAGACCCAGTACTTC. It is translated as CASSLTGVTGETQYF.